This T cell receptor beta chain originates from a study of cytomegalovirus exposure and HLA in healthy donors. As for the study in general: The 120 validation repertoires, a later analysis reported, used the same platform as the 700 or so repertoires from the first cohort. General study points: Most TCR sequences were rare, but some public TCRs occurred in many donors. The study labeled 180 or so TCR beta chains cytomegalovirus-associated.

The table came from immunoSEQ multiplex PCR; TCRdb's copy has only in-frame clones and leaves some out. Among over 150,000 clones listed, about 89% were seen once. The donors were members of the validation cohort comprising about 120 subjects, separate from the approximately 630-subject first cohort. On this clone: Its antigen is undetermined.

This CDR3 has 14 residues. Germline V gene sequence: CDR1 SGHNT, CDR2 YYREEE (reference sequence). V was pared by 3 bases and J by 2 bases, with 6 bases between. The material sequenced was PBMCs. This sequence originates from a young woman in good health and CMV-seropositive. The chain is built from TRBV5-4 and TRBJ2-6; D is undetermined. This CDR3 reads CASSSPTGANVLTF. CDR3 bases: TGTGCCAGCAGCTCTCCTACTGGGGCCAACGTCCTGACTTTC.